This T cell receptor beta chain was captured in a study of blood T cells in healthy people across ages. General study points: More naive CD4+ cells and higher diversity marked long-lived donors relative to aged donors.

Sample-barcoded 5' priming and a J-beta primer mix drove a second PCR of roughly 7 to 11 cycles. TCRdb called the 5' RACE reads again in MiXCR, with one record for every CDR3 protein. This table holds around 1,000,000 distinct CDR3 sequences, 20% to 25% found once. The table lists this clonotype with a few counts. Its antigen is undetermined. The V end was cut by 5 bases, the J end by 4 bases, with 5 bases between. The length of the CDR3 is 11 residues. Germline loops: CDR1 DFQATT, CDR2 SNEGSKA (reference sequence). This sample also belongs to another study, concerning T cells of mothers and their children. That report adds: The donor cohort consisted of a few healthy Caucasian mothers and their six children. Thymic selection molds TCR recombination output in much the same way for related pairs as for unrelated pairs.

The chain combines TRBV20-1 with TRBJ1-4, with D uncertain. The material sequenced was blood. The sequence was collected from a girl aged 2-10 years in good health. The CDR3 DNA sequence: TGCAGTGCTCCTCTTAATGAAAAACTGTTTTTT. Translation gives CSAPLNEKLFF.